This T cell receptor (beta chain) was obtained from a study of Graves' ophthalmopathy and Graves' hyperthyroidism. The CDR3 covers 13 residues. Germline lookup yields CDR1 SGHTA and CDR2 FQGNSA. V was trimmed by 0 bases and J by 3 bases, leaving 5 bases between them. The study's findings and limits: Sensitivity of around 70% and specificity of less than 75% were achieved by the model that predicted ophthalmopathy progression.

This clonotype occurred many times. Its antigen is unknown. Amplification of TCR beta CDR3 regions used RNA transcripts. An initial RT-PCR round employing HTBI primers preceded a second-round multiplex PCR. TCRdb passed the multiplex PCR reads through MiXCR, listing each CDR3 protein once. The sample consists of roughly 400,000 distinct CDR3 sequences, around 20% of them appearing once. Excluded were patients with other autoimmune diseases, uncontrolled infections, pregnancy or lactation. The PBMC fraction was derived from about 9.5 ml of fresh peripheral blood. The clonotype originates from a woman under 30 with Graves' ophthalmopathy. Sequenced material: peripheral blood. The chain joins TRBV7-2 to TRBJ2-5; D gene ambiguous. The CDR3 coding sequence is TGTGCCAGCAGCTTAGCACAGAAAGAGACCCAGTACTTC. This translates into CASSLAQKETQYF.